This entry concerns a single T cell receptor (beta chain). The antigen remains unidentified. This CDR3 is built from 16 residues. CDR1 LGHNA and CDR2 YNFKEQ come from the germline V gene. The V gene end was trimmed by 0 bases and the J gene end by 7 bases; junction bases not matched to a gene: 7. The data were obtained in a study of CD8 T cells in ankylosing spondylitis. Study conclusions and caveats: Clones linked with disease were CD8+ and fairly uncommon in the peripheral blood. Reactive arthritis synovial fluid and blood were previously reported to contain some motif variants. What appeared characteristic of ankylosing spondylitis blood was a TCR beta motif of 7 or 8 highly homologous variants.

Quantitative 5'-RACE with molecular barcodes generated TCR beta libraries. From the 5' RACE reads, TCRdb called clonotypes with MiXCR, one entry per CDR3 protein. The data hold about 360,000 distinct CDR3 sequences, with 20% observed a single time. The chain joins TRBV4-2 to TRBJ2-7, with TRBD1 matching 12 bases. The TCR was taken from a male donor with ankylosing spondylitis or in good health (not recorded which). The sample was blood, either unsorted or a sorted T cell fraction (not recorded which). In DNA form, the CDR3 reads TGTGCCAGCAGCCAAGAGGCGGGACAGGGGGCGGGAGAGCAGTACTTC. It specifies CASSQEAGQGAGEQYF.